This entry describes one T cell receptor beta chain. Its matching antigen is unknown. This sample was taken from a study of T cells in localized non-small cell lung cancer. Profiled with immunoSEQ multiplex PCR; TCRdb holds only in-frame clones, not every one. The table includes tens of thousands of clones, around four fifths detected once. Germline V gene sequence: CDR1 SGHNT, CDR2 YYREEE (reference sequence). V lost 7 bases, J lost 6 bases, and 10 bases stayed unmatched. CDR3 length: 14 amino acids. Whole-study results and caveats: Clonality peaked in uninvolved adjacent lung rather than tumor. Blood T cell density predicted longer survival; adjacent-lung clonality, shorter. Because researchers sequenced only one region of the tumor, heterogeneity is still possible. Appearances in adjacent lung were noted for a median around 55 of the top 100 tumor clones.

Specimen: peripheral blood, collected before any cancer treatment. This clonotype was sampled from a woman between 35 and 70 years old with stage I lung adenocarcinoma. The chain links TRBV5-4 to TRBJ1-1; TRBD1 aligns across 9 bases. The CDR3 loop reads CASLNAGQGAEAFF. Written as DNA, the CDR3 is TGTGCCAGCCTAAATGCGGGACAGGGAGCTGAAGCTTTCTTT.